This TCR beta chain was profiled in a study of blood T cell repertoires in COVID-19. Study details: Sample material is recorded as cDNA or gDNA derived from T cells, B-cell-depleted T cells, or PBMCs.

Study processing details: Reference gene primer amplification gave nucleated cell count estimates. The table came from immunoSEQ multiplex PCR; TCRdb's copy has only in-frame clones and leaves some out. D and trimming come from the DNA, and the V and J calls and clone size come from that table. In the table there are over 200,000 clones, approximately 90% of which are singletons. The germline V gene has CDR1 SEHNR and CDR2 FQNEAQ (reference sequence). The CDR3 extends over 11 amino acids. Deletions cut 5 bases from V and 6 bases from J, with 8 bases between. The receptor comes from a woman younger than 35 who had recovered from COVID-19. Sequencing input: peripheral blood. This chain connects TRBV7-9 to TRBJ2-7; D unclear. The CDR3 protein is CASSTNSEQYF. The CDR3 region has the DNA TGTGCCAGCAGCACCAACTCCGAGCAGTACTTC.